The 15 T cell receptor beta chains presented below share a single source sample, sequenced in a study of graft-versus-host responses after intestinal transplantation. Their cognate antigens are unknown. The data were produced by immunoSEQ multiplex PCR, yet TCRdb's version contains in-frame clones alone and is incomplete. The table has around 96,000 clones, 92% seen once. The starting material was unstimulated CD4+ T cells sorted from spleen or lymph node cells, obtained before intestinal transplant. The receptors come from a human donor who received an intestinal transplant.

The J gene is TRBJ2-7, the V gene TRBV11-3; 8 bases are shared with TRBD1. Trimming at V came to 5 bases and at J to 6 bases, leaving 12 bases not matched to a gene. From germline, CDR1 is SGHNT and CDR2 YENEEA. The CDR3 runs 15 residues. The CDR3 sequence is CASSDQGQGISEQYF. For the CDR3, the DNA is TGTGCCAGCAGCGACCAAGGACAGGGTATCAGCGAGCAGTACTTC.

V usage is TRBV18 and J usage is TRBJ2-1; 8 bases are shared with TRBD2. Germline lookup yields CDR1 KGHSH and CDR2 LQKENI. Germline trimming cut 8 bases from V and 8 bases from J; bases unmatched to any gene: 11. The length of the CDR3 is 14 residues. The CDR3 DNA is TGTGCCAGCGCTTATAGCGGGGCCTTAGATGAGCAGTTCTTC. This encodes CASAYSGALDEQFF.

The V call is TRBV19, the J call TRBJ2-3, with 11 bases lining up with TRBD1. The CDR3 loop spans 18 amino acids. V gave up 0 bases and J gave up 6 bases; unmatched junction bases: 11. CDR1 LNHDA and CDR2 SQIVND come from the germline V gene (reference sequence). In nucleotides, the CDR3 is TGTGCCAGTAGTATAGATGGACAGGGGGCTATTTATTTGGATACGCAGTATTTT. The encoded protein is CASSIDGQGAIYLDTQYF.

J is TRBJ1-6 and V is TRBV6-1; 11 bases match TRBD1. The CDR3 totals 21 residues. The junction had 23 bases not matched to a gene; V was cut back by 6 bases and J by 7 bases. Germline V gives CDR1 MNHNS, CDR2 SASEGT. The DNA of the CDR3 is TGTGCCAGCAGCGAAACGATTCGGACAGGGGGCTGGCTTTATCAAAATTCACCCCTCCACTTT. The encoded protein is CASSETIRTGGWLYQNSPLHF.

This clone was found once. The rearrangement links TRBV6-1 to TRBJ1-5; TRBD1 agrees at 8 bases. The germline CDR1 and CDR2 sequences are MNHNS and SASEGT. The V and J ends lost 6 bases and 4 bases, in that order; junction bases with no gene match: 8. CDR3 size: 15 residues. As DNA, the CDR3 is TGTGCCAGCAGCGCGAGTAGACAGGGGAATCAGCCCCAGCATTTT. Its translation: CASSASRQGNQPQHF.

The chain's CDR3 is CASSLGGFQPQHF. CDR3 coding DNA: TGTGCCAGCAGCTTGGGCGGGTTCCAGCCCCAGCATTTT. This chain uses TRBV5-6 with TRBJ1-5; D remains unclear. The V gene lost 0 bases and the J gene lost 7 bases, with 8 bases spanning the gap. The CDR3 is made up of 13 amino acids. Germline-derived CDR1 and CDR2 are SGHDT and YYEEEE.

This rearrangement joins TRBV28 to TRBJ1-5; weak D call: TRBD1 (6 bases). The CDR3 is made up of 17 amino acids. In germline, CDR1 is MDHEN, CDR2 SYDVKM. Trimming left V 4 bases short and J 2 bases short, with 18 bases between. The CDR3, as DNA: TGTGCCAGCAGTTATCGGTACAGGGTGAGAGGCAATCAGCCCCAGCATTTT. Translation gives CASSYRYRVRGNQPQHF.

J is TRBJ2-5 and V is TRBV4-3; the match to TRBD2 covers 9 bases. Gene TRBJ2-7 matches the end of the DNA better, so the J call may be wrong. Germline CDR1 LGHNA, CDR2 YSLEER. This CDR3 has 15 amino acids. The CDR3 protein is CASSRERGANYEQYF. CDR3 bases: TGCGCCAGCAGCCGAGAGCGGGGGGCGAACTACGAGCAGTACTTC.

The CDR3 protein is CASSLIGQGSDTEAFF. In DNA, the CDR3 is TGTGCCAGCAGTCTCATCGGACAGGGTAGCGACACTGAAGCTTTCTTT. This rearrangement joins TRBV28 to TRBJ1-1, with TRBD1 matching over 8 bases. J gave up 3 bases and V 5 bases, and 11 bases lay outside the gene matches. The CDR3 is made up of 16 amino acids. Per germline, CDR1 MDHEN and CDR2 SYDVKM.

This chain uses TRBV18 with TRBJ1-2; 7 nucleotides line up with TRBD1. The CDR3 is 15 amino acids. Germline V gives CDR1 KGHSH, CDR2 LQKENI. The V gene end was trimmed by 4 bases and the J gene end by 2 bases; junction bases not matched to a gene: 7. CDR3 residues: CASSLDRAGNYGYTF. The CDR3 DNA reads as TGTGCCAGCTCACTCGACAGGGCCGGGAACTATGGCTACACCTTC.

CDR3 nucleotides: TGTGCCAGCAGTTCGGGACAGCGGATAACCTACGAGCAGTACTTC. This encodes CASSSGQRITYEQYF. The chain joins TRBV6-5 to TRBJ2-7; 7 positions match TRBD1. There are 15 residues in the CDR3. J lost 2 bases, V lost 4 bases, and 8 bases had no gene match. Germline V lookup: CDR1 MNHEY, CDR2 SVGAGI.

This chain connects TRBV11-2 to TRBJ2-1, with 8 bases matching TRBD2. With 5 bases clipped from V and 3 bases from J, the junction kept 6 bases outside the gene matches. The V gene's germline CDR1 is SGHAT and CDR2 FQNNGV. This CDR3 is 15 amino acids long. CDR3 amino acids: CASSLRLANYNEQFF. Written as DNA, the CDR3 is TGTGCCAGCAGCCTGAGACTAGCGAACTACAATGAGCAGTTCTTC.

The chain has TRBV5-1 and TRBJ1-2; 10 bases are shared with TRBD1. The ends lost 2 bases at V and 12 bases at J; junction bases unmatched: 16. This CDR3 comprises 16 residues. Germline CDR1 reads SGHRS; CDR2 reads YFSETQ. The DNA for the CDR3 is TGCGCCAGCAGCTTATCTCCGACAGGGGGCGGTGAAGAGGACACCTTC. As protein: CASSLSPTGGGEEDTF.

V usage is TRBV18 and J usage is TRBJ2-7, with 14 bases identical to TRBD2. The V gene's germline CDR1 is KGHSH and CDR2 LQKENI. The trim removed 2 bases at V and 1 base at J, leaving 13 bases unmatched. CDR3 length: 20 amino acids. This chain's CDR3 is CASSPRITGTSGSGSYEQYF. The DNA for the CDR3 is TGTGCCAGCTCACCAAGAATAACCGGGACTAGCGGGAGTGGGTCCTACGAGCAGTACTTC.

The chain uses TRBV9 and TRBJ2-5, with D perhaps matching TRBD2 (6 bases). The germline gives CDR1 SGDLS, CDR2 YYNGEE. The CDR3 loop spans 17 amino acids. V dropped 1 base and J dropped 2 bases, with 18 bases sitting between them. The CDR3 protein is CASSVSLARTSQETQYF. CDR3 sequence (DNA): TGTGCCAGCAGCGTATCGCTAGCGAGAACGAGTCAAGAGACCCAGTACTTC.